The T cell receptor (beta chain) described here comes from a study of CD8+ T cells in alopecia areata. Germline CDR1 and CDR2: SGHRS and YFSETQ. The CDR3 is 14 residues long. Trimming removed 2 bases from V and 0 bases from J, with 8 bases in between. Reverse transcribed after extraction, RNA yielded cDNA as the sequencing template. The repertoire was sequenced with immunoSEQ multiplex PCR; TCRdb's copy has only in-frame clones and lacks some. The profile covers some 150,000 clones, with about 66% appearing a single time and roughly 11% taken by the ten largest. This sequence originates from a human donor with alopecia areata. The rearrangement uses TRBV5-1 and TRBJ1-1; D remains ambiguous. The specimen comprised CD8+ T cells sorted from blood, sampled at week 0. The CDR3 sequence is CASSFRQMNTEAFF. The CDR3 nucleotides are TGCGCCAGCAGCTTTCGCCAGATGAACACTGAAGCTTTCTTT. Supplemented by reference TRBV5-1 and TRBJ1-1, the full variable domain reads KAGVTQTPRYLIKTRGQQVTLSCSPISGHRSVSWYQQTPGQGLQFLFEYFSETQRNKGNFPGRFSGRQFSNSRSEMNVSTLELGDSALYLCASSFRQMNTEAFFGQGTRLTVV.